Below, one TCR beta chain is given with its context. Its antigen remains unknown. The data originate from a study of Tregs in tolerant kidney transplant recipients. Study-wide results and limits: The small number of patients limits these findings pending further validation. Biological reproducibility was not directly addressed, but technical replication error appeared minimal.

Unstimulated regulatory T cells (CD4+CD25+CD127-), CD4+CD25- non-regulatory cells, CD4 and CD8 cells were FACS-sorted from thawed PBMCs. TCRdb's copy holds only in-frame clones and misses some; the assay was immunoSEQ multiplex PCR. Of 200,000 to 300,000 clones in the sample, about 86% were seen once. After removal of 4 bases from V and 9 bases from J, the junction contained 8 bases not matched to a gene. The germline V gene encodes CDR1 MNHNY and CDR2 SVGAGI (reference sequence). The CDR3 has 15 amino acids. V and J are TRBV6-6 and TRBJ2-7, with 14 bases lining up with TRBD2. Sequencing used CD4+ T cells from blood. The TCR sequence derives from a human donor in good health. The CDR3 nucleotides read TGTGCCAGCAGTTCCCAGGGACTAGCGGGAGTAGTGCAGTACTTC. Residues: CASSSQGLAGVVQYF.